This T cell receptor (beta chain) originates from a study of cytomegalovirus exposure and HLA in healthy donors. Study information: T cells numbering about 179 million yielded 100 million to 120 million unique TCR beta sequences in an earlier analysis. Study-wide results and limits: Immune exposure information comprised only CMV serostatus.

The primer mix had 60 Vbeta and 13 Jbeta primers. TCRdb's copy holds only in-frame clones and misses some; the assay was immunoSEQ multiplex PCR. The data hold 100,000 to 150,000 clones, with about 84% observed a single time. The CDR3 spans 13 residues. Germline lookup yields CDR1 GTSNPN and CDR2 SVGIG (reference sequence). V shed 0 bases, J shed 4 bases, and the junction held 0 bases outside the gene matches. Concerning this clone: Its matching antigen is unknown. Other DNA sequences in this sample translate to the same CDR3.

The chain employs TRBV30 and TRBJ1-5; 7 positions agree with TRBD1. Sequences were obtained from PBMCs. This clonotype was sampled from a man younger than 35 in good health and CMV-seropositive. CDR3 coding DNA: TGTGCCTGGAGTGTACAGGGGAATCAGCCCCAGCATTTT. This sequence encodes CAWSVQGNQPQHF.